The 7 T cell receptor beta chains listed next were all sequenced from one sample in a study of cytomegalovirus exposure and HLA in healthy donors (dated by TCRdb to the late 2010s). The method behind the library was the immunoSEQ multiplex PCR assay. A mixture of 60 forward primers for TCR Vbeta segments and 13 reverse primers for TCR Jbeta segments was used in the multiplex PCR. TCRdb retrieved this table from immuneACCESS and kept in-frame rearrangements only. Not all clones are present; in checked studies, unresolved V genes account for under half, and no reason is known for the remainder. For this sample there are more than 100,000 clones; around 79% appear just once. Around 3.3% of the sample is held by the ten biggest clonotypes. The sequencing sample was made of PBMCs. The receptors originated from a woman aged 25 to 39 in good health and CMV-seropositive.

The chain employs TRBV19 and TRBJ2-5; D is unclear. This CDR3 comprises 13 residues. Trimming took off 3 bases at V and 1 base at J, with 6 bases between the two ends. CDR1 is LNHDA, CDR2 SQIVND, per germline (reference sequence). DNA for the CDR3: TGTGCCAGTAGTATTTTCGGCCAAGAGACCCAGTACTTC. Protein sequence: CASSIFGQETQYF.

The V call is TRBV9, the J call TRBJ2-1; TRBD2 agrees at 8 bases. CDR3 length equals 16 residues. Germline CDR1 is SGDLS and CDR2 is YYNGEE. The trim removed 0 bases at V and 5 bases at J, leaving 7 bases unmatched. The CDR3 DNA is TGTGCCAGCAGCGTAGATGTAGCGGGGTCCAACAATGAGCAGTTCTTC. Protein sequence: CASSVDVAGSNNEQFF.

The V gene is TRBV6-5, the J gene TRBJ1-4; TRBD1 aligns across 9 bases. With 5 bases clipped from V and 5 bases from J, the junction kept 6 bases outside the gene matches. The CDR3 is 15 residues long. Germline values: CDR1 MNHEY, CDR2 SVGAGI. The CDR3 nucleotides read TGTGCCAGCAGTCCGTGGGACAGGGCCAATGAAAAACTGTTTTTT. Translating it yields CASSPWDRANEKLFF.

The chain combines TRBV7-2 with TRBJ2-2; tentative D call: TRBD2 (5 bases). Looked up from germline, CDR1 is SGHTA and CDR2 is FQGNSA. V dropped 3 bases and J dropped 5 bases, with 10 bases sitting between them. This CDR3 is 14 amino acids long. The CDR3 region is CASSLRAGTGELFF. In DNA form, the CDR3 reads TGTGCCAGCAGCTTGCGCGCGGGTACCGGGGAGCTGTTTTTT.

This chain connects TRBV4-3 to TRBJ2-5, with 7 bases identical to TRBD1. The CDR3 extends over 16 amino acids. Germline V gene sequence: CDR1 LGHNA, CDR2 YSLEER. The V and J ends lost 1 base and 2 bases, in that order; junction bases with no gene match: 7. The CDR3 DNA reads as TGCGCCAGCAGCCAAGCCCTGGGACAGTTACAAGAGACCCAGTACTTC. Amino acid sequence: CASSQALGQLQETQYF.

The chain carries TRBV18 and TRBJ1-4; no definite D call. This CDR3 has 13 residues. V was trimmed by 3 bases and J by 5 bases, leaving 7 bases between them. Germline values: CDR1 KGHSH, CDR2 LQKENI. The CDR3 sequence is CASSPAVNEKLFF. The CDR3 DNA follows: TGTGCCAGCTCACCGGCAGTGAATGAAAAACTGTTTTTT.

The rearrangement links TRBV7-2 to TRBJ2-5, with unresolved D. Germline V gene data show CDR1 as SGHTA and CDR2 as FQGNSA. The CDR3 covers 14 residues. Trimming removed 3 bases at V and 5 bases at J, with 13 bases between. The CDR3 nucleotides are TGTGCCAGCAGCTTTATTGTGGGCCGGGAGACCCAGTACTTC. The encoded protein is CASSFIVGRETQYF. The full variable domain, with the rest looked up from reference TRBV7-2 and TRBJ2-5, is GAGVSQSPSNKVTEKGKDVELRCDPISGHTALYWYRQSLGQGLEFLIYFQGNSAPDKSGLPSDRFSAERTGGSVSTLTIQRTQQEDSAVYLCASSFIVGRETQYFGPGTRLLVL.